The 24 T cell receptor beta chains below all came from one sample that was sequenced in a study of control samples from healthy donors and cancer patients. Only in-frame clones appear in the TCRdb table, and some are missing; sequencing was by immunoSEQ multiplex PCR. Of 110,000 to 150,000 clones listed, about 95% are singletons. Sequencing was done on a sample of PBMCs. All receptors come from a man aged 55 to 69 with colorectal cancer.

This clone was detected once. V usage is TRBV19 and J usage is TRBJ1-4; 9 bases fit TRBD1. The CDR3 extends over 17 amino acids. The V gene's germline CDR1 is LNHDA and CDR2 SQIVND (reference sequence). Unmatched junction bases numbered 9, after V lost 3 bases and J lost 4 bases. The CDR3 here is CASSISGQGLHNEKLFF. The CDR3 DNA sequence: TGTGCCAGTAGTATCTCCGGACAGGGGCTACATAATGAAAAACTGTTTTTT.

This chain links TRBV12-3 or TRBV12-4 with TRBJ1-5; TRBD1 matches at 7 bases. This CDR3 has 13 amino acids. Trimming took 5 bases from V and 6 from J; bases not matched to a gene: 4. The CDR3 DNA is TGTGCCAGCAGTCGACAGGGCGGTCAGCCCCAGCATTTT. Protein product: CASSRQGGQPQHF.

The CDR3: CASSHGVAPLHF. CDR3 DNA: TGTGCCAGCAGCCACGGGGTGGCACCCCTCCACTTT. The chain is built from TRBV5-6 and TRBJ1-6, with no clear D. The germline V gene encodes CDR1 SGHDT and CDR2 YYEEEE. The V gene lost 4 bases and the J gene lost 11 bases, with 10 bases spanning the gap. This CDR3 region has 12 residues.

The rearrangement uses TRBV30 and TRBJ2-7; tentatively, D is TRBD1 (6 bases). The V gene's germline CDR1 is GTSNPN and CDR2 SVGIG (reference sequence). Trimming cost V 1 base and J 0 bases, with 7 bases left between them. The length of the CDR3 is 13 residues. The CDR3 coding sequence is TGTGCCTGGAGTGGGGGACACTCCTACGAGCAGTACTTC. Translation: CAWSGGHSYEQYF.

A few counts support this clone. The gene calls are TRBV12-3 or TRBV12-4 and TRBJ1-1; no reliable D call. This CDR3 is built from 12 residues. V was trimmed by 4 bases and J by 4 bases, leaving 7 bases between them. CDR3 sequence reads: CASSSKSTEAFF. In nucleotides, the CDR3 is TGTGCCAGCAGTTCAAAATCCACTGAAGCTTTCTTT.

The chain employs TRBV5-1 and TRBJ2-3; possibly TRBD1 for D (5 bases). The germline V gene encodes CDR1 SGHRS and CDR2 YFSETQ. The CDR3 loop spans 16 amino acids. V lost 3 bases to trimming and J lost 5 bases, with 19 bases between them. The CDR3 DNA follows: TGCGCCAGCAGCTCAAACAGGAATTTTTTCGGAGATACGCAGTATTTT. It yields the protein CASSSNRNFFGDTQYF.

The chain joins TRBV10-3 to TRBJ1-2, with D tentatively TRBD1 (5 bases). This CDR3 spans 14 amino acids. V lost 3 bases and J lost 0, with 8 bases in between. Looked up from germline, CDR1 is ENHRY and CDR2 is SYGVKD. This chain's CDR3 is CAISDRVSNYGYTF. CDR3 DNA sequence: TGTGCCATCAGTGACAGGGTCTCTAACTATGGCTACACCTTC.

This clone was seen only once. The chain combines TRBV29-1 with TRBJ2-2, with TRBD2 identical over 9 bases. CDR3 length: 14 amino acids. V lost 7 bases, J lost 2 bases, and 5 bases stayed unmatched. In germline, CDR1 is SQVTM, CDR2 ANQGSEA. CDR3 residues: CSAQTSGNTGELFF. The CDR3 DNA follows: TGCAGCGCTCAGACTAGCGGAAACACCGGGGAGCTGTTTTTT.

The chain combines TRBV6-2 or TRBV6-3 with TRBJ1-2; the D is unclear. This CDR3 is built from 15 residues. CDR1 is MNHEY and CDR2 is SVGEGT in the germline V gene. V dropped 2 bases and J dropped 0 bases, with 10 bases sitting between them. The CDR3 reads CASSYRRGSNYGYTF. CDR3 nucleotide sequence: TGTGCCAGCAGTTACCGCCGCGGCTCTAACTATGGCTACACCTTC.

CDR3 loop: CSVVTGAGNQPQHF. The CDR3 DNA sequence: TGCAGCGTCGTGACAGGGGCCGGCAATCAGCCCCAGCATTTT. V usage is TRBV29-1 and J usage is TRBJ1-5, with 8 bases lining up with TRBD1. V lost 6 bases, J lost 2 bases, and 6 bases stayed unmatched. Germline V lookup: CDR1 SQVTM, CDR2 ANQGSEA. There are 14 residues in the CDR3.

The chain recombines TRBV7-2 with TRBJ2-2; 10 positions match TRBD2. This CDR3 has 18 amino acids. Per germline, CDR1 SGHTA and CDR2 FQGNSA. V dropped 4 bases and J dropped 0; count of bases not matched to a gene: 8. The CDR3 protein is CASSSSFTSGANTGELFF. In DNA form, the CDR3 reads TGTGCCAGCAGCTCGTCGTTTACTAGCGGGGCGAACACCGGGGAGCTGTTTTTT.

The gene calls are TRBV5-1 and TRBJ2-5, with D possibly TRBD2 on 5 matching bases. From germline, CDR1 is SGHRS and CDR2 YFSETQ. V dropped 0 bases and J dropped 4 bases, with 13 bases sitting between them. The CDR3 contains 15 residues. CDR3 sequence reads: CASSLVTEAGETQYF. The CDR3 DNA sequence: TGCGCCAGCAGCTTGGTGACGGAGGCGGGAGAGACCCAGTACTTC.

This clone has only one observation. The chain is built from TRBV19 and TRBJ1-5; D is unclear. This CDR3 is built from 13 residues. CDR1 and CDR2 from the germline V gene are LNHDA and SQIVND (reference sequence). The V and J ends lost 5 bases and 1 base respectively, with 6 bases between them. The CDR3 loop reads CASSPQSNQPQHF. The CDR3 DNA reads as TGTGCCAGTAGTCCCCAGAGCAATCAGCCCCAGCATTTT.

This clone appeared a single time. V gene TRBV12-3 or TRBV12-4 combines with J gene TRBJ2-7; 8 positions agree with TRBD2. V lost 7 bases, J lost 2 bases, and 4 bases stayed unmatched. The CDR3 is 13 residues long. This chain's CDR3 is CASTAGGAYEQYF. The CDR3 bases are TGTGCCAGCACGGCGGGGGGAGCCTACGAGCAGTACTTC.

This chain links TRBV7-9 with TRBJ2-7, with 9 bases aligning to TRBD1. Germline V gene sequence: CDR1 SEHNR, CDR2 FQNEAQ (reference sequence). The CDR3 contains 16 residues. Unmatched junction bases numbered 11, after V lost 2 bases and J lost 6 bases. CDR3: CASSLPGQGRSSEQYF. The CDR3 region has the DNA TGTGCCAGCAGCTTACCGGGACAGGGTCGTTCAAGCGAGCAGTACTTC. The full variable domain, rest sourced from reference TRBV7-9 and TRBJ2-7, is DTGVSQNPRHKITKRGQNVTFRCDPISEHNRLYWYRQTLGQGPEFLTYFQNEAQLEKSRLLSDRFSAERPKGSFSTLEIQRTEQGDSAMYLCASSLPGQGRSSEQYFGPGTRLTVT.

The sample holds one count of this clone. The chain carries TRBV6-2 or TRBV6-3 and TRBJ1-2; 7 bases are shared with TRBD1. The CDR3 loop spans 14 amino acids. Losses at the gene ends were 5 bases for V and 3 bases for J; bases not matched to a gene: 6. From germline, CDR1 is MNHEY and CDR2 SVGEGT. The CDR3 DNA reads TGTGCCAGCAGTGCCTACGGGACAGACTATGGCTACACCTTC. Translating it yields CASSAYGTDYGYTF.

V and J are TRBV6-1 and TRBJ1-1; D is undetermined. The CDR3 is made up of 10 amino acids. Between the trimmed V and J ends, which lost 1 base and 11 bases, there was a span of 5 bases. Germline-derived CDR1 and CDR2 are MNHNS and SASEGT. DNA of the CDR3: TGTGCCAGCAGTGAAGGTGGGGCTTTCTTT. This codes for CASSEGGAFF.

This rearrangement joins TRBV18 to TRBJ2-5; D is possibly TRBD2 (6 bases). Germline V lookup: CDR1 KGHSH, CDR2 LQKENI. The CDR3 totals 15 residues. Trimming cost V 5 bases and J 4 bases, with 17 bases left between them. The CDR3: CASSFSLTSPETQYF. CDR3 DNA sequence: TGTGCCAGCTCATTTTCGCTGACTAGTCCAGAGACCCAGTACTTC.

V is TRBV27 and J is TRBJ2-1, with TRBD1 matching over 9 bases. The CDR3 sequence is 14 residues long. Germline loops: CDR1 MNHEY, CDR2 SMNVEV (reference sequence). Trimming at V came to 6 bases and at J to 8 bases, leaving 8 bases not matched to a gene. CDR3 nucleotide sequence: TGTGCCAGCAGGGGATTGGGACAGGGATATGAGCAGTTCTTC. Translating gives CASRGLGQGYEQFF.

The chain carries TRBV27 and TRBJ1-1; 12 bases align to TRBD1. This CDR3 is 18 amino acids long. The J segment lost 8 bases and the V segment lost 7 bases, leaving 20 bases of the junction unmatched. The germline V gene has CDR1 MNHEY and CDR2 SMNVEV (reference sequence). The CDR3 region has the DNA TGTGCCAGCACCTCCGGGACAGGGGGCGTCGGACCGGGTAGGGAAGCTTTCTTT. This codes for CASTSGTGGVGPGREAFF.

The V gene is TRBV2, the J gene TRBJ2-7; TRBD1 matches at 7 bases. Unmatched junction bases numbered 10, after V lost 8 bases and J lost 3 bases. Germline loops: CDR1 SNHLY, CDR2 FYNNEI. CDR3 length equals 14 residues. The CDR3 sequence: CASLPGTANYEQYF. For the CDR3, the DNA is TGTGCCAGCCTCCCCGGGACAGCGAACTACGAGCAGTACTTC.

The chain joins TRBV5-1 to TRBJ1-1; D is perhaps TRBD1 (6 bases). The CDR3 contains 13 residues. The V gene lost 2 bases and the J gene lost 5 bases, with 10 bases spanning the gap. Looked up from germline, CDR1 is SGHRS and CDR2 is YFSETQ. CDR3 DNA: TGCGCCAGCAGCTTAATACAGGGAACTGAAGCTTTCTTT. Residues: CASSLIQGTEAFF.

The CDR3, as DNA: TGTGCCAGCAGCCAAGATTCCGGGACGGGGAACTATGGCTACACCTTC. Its protein is CASSQDSGTGNYGYTF. The gene calls are TRBV4-2 and TRBJ1-2; the D gene is possibly TRBD1 (5 bases). V gave up 0 bases and J gave up 2 bases, with 13 bases separating them. CDR3 length equals 16 residues. In germline, CDR1 is LGHNA, CDR2 YNFKEQ.

CDR3 sequence reads: CASSRDGTNPGANVLTF. CDR3 in DNA: TGTGCCAGCAGTCGGGACGGGACTAATCCTGGGGCCAACGTCCTGACTTTC. The chain joins TRBV6-6 to TRBJ2-6; TRBD2 agrees at 7 bases. Per the germline V gene, CDR1 is MNHNY and CDR2 is SVGAGI (reference sequence). The CDR3 has 17 residues. Trimming cost V 5 bases and J 2 bases; bases outside gene matches: 9.